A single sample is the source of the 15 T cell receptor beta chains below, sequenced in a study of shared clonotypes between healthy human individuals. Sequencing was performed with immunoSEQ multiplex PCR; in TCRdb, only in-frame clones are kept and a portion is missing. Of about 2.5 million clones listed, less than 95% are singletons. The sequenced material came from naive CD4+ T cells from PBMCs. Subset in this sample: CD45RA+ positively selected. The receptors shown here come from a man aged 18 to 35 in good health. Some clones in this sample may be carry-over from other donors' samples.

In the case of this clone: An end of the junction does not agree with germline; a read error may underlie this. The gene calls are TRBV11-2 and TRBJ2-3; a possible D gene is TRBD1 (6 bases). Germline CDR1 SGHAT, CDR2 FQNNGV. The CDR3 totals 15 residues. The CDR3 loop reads CVSSLRQVRTDTQYF. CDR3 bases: TGTGTCAGCAGCTTAAGACAGGTTCGGACAGATACGCAGTATTTT.

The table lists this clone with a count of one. In DNA form, the CDR3 reads TGTGCCAGCAGTTTACTTTTAGGCAGGGAGGGAAGTGGCTACACCTTC. Its protein product is CASSLLLGREGSGYTF. The V gene is TRBV28, the J gene TRBJ1-2; a weak D match, TRBD1 (5 bases). V lost 2 bases and J lost 7, with 20 bases in between. The CDR3 loop spans 16 amino acids. Germline loops: CDR1 MDHEN, CDR2 SYDVKM.

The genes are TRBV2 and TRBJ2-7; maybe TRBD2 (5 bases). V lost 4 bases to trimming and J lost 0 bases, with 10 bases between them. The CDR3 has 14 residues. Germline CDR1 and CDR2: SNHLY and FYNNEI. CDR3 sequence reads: CASSAGNPSYEQYF. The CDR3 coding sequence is TGTGCCAGCAGTGCGGGGAACCCCTCCTACGAGCAGTACTTC.

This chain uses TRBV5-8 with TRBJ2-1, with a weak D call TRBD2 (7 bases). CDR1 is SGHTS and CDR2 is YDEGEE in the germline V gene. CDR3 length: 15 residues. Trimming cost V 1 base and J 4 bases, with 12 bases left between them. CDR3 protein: CASSLRGGGYNEQFF. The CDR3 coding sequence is TGTGCCAGCAGCTTGCGGGGAGGGGGGTACAATGAGCAGTTCTTC.

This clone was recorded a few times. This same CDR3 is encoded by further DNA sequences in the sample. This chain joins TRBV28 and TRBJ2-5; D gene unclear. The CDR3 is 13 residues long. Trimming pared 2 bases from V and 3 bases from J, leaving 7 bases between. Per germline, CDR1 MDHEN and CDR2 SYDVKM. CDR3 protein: CASSLTVEETQYF. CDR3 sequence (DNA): TGTGCCAGCAGTTTAACAGTAGAAGAGACCCAGTACTTC.

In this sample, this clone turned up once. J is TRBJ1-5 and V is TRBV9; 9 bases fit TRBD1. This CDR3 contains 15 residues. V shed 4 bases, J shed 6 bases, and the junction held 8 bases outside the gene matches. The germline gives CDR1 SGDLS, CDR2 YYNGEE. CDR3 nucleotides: TGTGCCAGCAGCCTGGGACAGGGCGGGGGTCAGCCCCAGCATTTT. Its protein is CASSLGQGGGQPQHF.

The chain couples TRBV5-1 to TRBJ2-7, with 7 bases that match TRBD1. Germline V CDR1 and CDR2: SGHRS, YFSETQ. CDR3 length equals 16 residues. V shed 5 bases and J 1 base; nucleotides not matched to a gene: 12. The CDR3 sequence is CASSTMGTGVSYEQYF. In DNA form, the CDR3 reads TGCGCCAGCAGTACCATGGGAACAGGGGTATCCTACGAGCAGTACTTC.

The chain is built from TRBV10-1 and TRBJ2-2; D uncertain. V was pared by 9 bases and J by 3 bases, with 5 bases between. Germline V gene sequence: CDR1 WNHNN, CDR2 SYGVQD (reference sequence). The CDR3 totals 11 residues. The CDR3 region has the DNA TGCGCCAGGCAGGACACCGGGGAGCTGTTTTTT. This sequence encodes CARQDTGELFF.

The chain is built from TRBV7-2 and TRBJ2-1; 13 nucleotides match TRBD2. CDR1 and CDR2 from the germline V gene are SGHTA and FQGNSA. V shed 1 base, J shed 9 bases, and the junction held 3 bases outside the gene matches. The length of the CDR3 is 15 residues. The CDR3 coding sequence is TGTGCCAGCAGCTTAGGTACTAGCGGGAGGGCTGAGCAGTTCTTC. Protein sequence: CASSLGTSGRAEQFF.

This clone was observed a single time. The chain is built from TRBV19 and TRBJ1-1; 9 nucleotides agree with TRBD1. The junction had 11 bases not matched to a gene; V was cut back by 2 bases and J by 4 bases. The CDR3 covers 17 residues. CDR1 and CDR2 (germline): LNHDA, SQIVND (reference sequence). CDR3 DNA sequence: TGTGCCAGTAGTATAAGGCCCCGACGGGACAGGGTCACTGAAGCTTTCTTT. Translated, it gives CASSIRPRRDRVTEAFF.

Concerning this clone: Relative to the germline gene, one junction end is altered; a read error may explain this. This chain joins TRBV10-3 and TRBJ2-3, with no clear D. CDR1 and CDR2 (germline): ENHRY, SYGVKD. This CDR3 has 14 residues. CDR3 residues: CASSYSQPTDTQYF. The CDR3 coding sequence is TGTGCCAGCAGTTACAGTCAGCCAACAGATACGCAGTATTTT.

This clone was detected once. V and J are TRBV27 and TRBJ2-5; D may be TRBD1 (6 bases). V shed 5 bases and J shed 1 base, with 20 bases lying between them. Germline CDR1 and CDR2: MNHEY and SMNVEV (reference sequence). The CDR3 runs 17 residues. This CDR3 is CASSLPDRTRSQETQYF. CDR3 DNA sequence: TGTGCCAGCAGTCTACCAGACAGGACACGCTCCCAAGAGACCCAGTACTTC.

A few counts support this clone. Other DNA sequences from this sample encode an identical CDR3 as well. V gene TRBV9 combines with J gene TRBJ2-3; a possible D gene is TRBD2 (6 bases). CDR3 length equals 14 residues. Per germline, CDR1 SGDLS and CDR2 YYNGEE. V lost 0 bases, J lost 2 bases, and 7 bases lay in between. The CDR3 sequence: CASSVEGLTDTQYF. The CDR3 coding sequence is TGTGCCAGCAGCGTAGAGGGACTCACAGATACGCAGTATTTT.

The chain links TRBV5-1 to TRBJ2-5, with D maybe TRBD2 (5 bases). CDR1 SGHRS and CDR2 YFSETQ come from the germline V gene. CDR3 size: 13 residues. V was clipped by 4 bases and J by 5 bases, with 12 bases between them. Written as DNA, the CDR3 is TGCGCCAGCAGCCAAGTGGGCGGGGAGACCCAGTACTTC. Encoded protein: CASSQVGGETQYF. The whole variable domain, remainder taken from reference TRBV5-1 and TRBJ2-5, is KAGVTQTPRYLIKTRGQQVTLSCSPISGHRSVSWYQQTPGQGLQFLFEYFSETQRNKGNFPGRFSGRQFSNSRSEMNVSTLELGDSALYLCASSQVGGETQYFGPGTRLLVL.

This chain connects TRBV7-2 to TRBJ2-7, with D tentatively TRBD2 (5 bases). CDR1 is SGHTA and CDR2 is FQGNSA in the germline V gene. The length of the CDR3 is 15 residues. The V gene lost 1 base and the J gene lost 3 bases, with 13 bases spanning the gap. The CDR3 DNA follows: TGTGCCAGCAGCTTAGTGTGGACTGGTAACTACGAGCAGTACTTC. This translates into CASSLVWTGNYEQYF.